A selection of T cell receptor beta chains follows, all from one sample in a study of siplizumab effects on memory and regulatory T cells. Generated by immunoSEQ multiplex PCR, the TCRdb table keeps only in-frame clones and is missing some. Counted here are some 100,000 clones, roughly 95% occurring once; the ten biggest clones make up over 0.15%. The sample taken for sequencing was non-Treg CD4+ T cells sorted from blood. These receptors originate from a human donor in good health. The CDR3 runs from the conserved cysteine through the conserved F or W. A D gene is named only where the DNA matches it firmly. Not all rows give a size; the values are once, few, many and, for expanded clones, a class.

v_gene	j_gene	abundance	d_gene	CDR3nt	CDR3aa
TRBV7-6	TRBJ2-5	NA	NA	TGTGCCAGCAGCTTAGGTTTGCTTGGGGCAGGCCAAGAGACCCAGTACTTC	CASSLGLLGAGQETQYF
TRBV4-1	TRBJ1-2	NA	TRBD1	TGCGCCAGCAGCCAAGTCCAGAGAGACAGGGGGTCTAACGGCTACACCTTC	CASSQVQRDRGSNGYTF
TRBV7-9	TRBJ1-5	NA	NA	TGTGCCAGCAGCGCCAACTCCGGGACCCGAGCTGGTCAGCCCCAGCATTTT	CASSANSGTRAGQPQHF
TRBV2	TRBJ2-1	NA	NA	TGTGCCAGCAGTCGTCAGCTGATTTACAATGAGCAGTTCTTC	CASSRQLIYNEQFF
TRBV5-1	TRBJ1-2	NA	TRBD1	TGCGCCAGGCGGGGACAGGGATTTTTCTTC	CARRGQGFFF
TRBV10-1	TRBJ2-2	NA	NA	TGCGCCAGCAGTGATAATAGTCCCGGGGAGCTGTTTTTT	CASSDNSPGELFF
TRBV7-9	TRBJ2-6	NA	NA	TGTGCCAGCAGCTTTTCTGGGGCCAACGTCCTGACTTTC	CASSFSGANVLTF
TRBV28	TRBJ2-7	NA	NA	TGTGCCAGCCTTAAACGCGGCCTCAGCTCCTACGAGCAGTACTTC	CASLKRGLSSYEQYF
TRBV6-5	TRBJ1-5	NA	NA	TGTGCCAGCAGTTACTCCGCAGGAAGGGAGCCCCAGCATTTT	CASSYSAGREPQHF
TRBV21-1	TRBJ2-7	NA	NA	TGTGCCAGCAGCAAAGCATCGGAGGACCTAATTTTCTACGAGCAGTACTTC	CASSKASEDLIFYEQYF
TRBV19	TRBJ2-3	NA	NA	TGTGCCACCAGGGAGGGGGGTCCTACAGATACGCAGTATTTT	CATREGGPTDTQYF
TRBV15	TRBJ2-6	NA	NA	TGTGCCACCAGCAGAGTGAACTCTCTTGGGGCCAACGTCCTGACTTTC	CATSRVNSLGANVLTF
TRBV1	TRBJ2-7	NA	NA	TGCACCAGCAGCCAAGCAGGACTAGCGGGGGGGGTGCTGTACGAGCAGTACTTC	CTSSQAGLAGGVLYEQYF
TRBV7-9	TRBJ2-5	once	NA	TGTGCCAGCAGCTCGACTATGGAGACCCAGTACTTC	CASSSTMETQYF
TRBV19	TRBJ1-1	NA	TRBD1	TGTGCCAGTAGTACTAGACAGGGTCTGGGCGCTGAAGCTTTCTTT	CASSTRQGLGAEAFF
TRBV27	TRBJ1-2	NA	NA	TGTGCCAGCAGTAACTCTTTAACTAAGTATGGCTACACCTTC	CASSNSLTKYGYTF
TRBV28	TRBJ1-3	few	NA	TGTGCCACCATTGATCCGGGGGGCGGAAACACCATATATTTT	CATIDPGGGNTIYF
TRBV9	TRBJ1-2	NA	NA	TGTGCCAGCAGCGTAGATTGGGGGGTAGGCGGCTACACCTTC	CASSVDWGVGGYTF
TRBV18	TRBJ1-1	NA	NA	TGTGCCAGCTCACTAGGGGGGTCTAACACTGAAGCTTTCTTT	CASSLGGSNTEAFF
TRBV4-1	TRBJ2-3	NA	NA	TGCGCCAGCAGCCAAGATCCCGGGGGATCAGATACGCAGTATTTT	CASSQDPGGSDTQYF
TRBV13	TRBJ1-5	NA	NA	TGTGCCAGCAGCTTAGCCGGGGGTCGGGGTCAGCCCCAGCATTTT	CASSLAGGRGQPQHF
TRBV5-1	TRBJ1-2	NA	NA	TGCGCCTCCCGAGAAGGAAACTATGGCTACACCTTC	CASREGNYGYTF